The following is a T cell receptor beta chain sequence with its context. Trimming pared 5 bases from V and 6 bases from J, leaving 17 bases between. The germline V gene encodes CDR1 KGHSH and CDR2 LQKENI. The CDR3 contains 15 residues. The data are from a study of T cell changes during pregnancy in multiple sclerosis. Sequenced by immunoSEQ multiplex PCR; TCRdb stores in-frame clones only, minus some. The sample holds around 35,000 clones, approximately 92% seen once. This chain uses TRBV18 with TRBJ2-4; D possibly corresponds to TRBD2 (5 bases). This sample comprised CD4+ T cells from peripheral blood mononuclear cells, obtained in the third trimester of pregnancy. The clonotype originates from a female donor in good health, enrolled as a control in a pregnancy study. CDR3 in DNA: TGTGCCAGCTCATCAGCAAGGAAAAGCGGAAACATTCAGTACTTC. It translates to CASSSARKSGNIQYF.